These 25 T cell receptor beta chains were sequenced from one sample in a study of blood T cell repertoires in COVID-19. Libraries were prepared by immunoSEQ multiplex PCR; TCRdb keeps only in-frame clonotypes and omits some of them. The sample holds about 100,000 clones; roughly 92% are singletons and the top ten take approximately 5.4%. The sample comprised peripheral blood. The receptors shown here come from a man aged 45-65 years with active COVID-19.

The chain joins TRBV3-1 (or the pseudogene TRBV3-2) to TRBJ2-2; 7 nucleotides match TRBD1. V was clipped by 7 bases and J by 4 bases; unmatched bases: 3. The CDR3 extends over 13 amino acids. Germline V gives CDR1 LGHDT, CDR2 YNNKEL (reference sequence). CDR3 loop: CASKGAGTGELFF. CDR3 nucleotides: TGTGCCAGCAAGGGGGCTGGCACCGGGGAGCTGTTTTTT.

Written as DNA, the CDR3 is TGTGCCAGTATGCGCAGTGACATGAACACTGAAGCTTTCTTT. Its protein product is CASMRSDMNTEAFF. The J gene is TRBJ1-1, the V gene TRBV19; D is ambiguous. Per the germline V gene, CDR1 is LNHDA and CDR2 is SQIVND (reference sequence). The CDR3 has 14 amino acids. Trimming cost V 7 bases and J 0 bases, with 12 bases left between them.

The chain couples TRBV30 to TRBJ1-1; D might be TRBD1 (5 bases). There are 13 residues in the CDR3. V dropped 0 bases and J dropped 3 bases, with 8 bases sitting between them. From germline, CDR1 is GTSNPN and CDR2 SVGIG (reference sequence). This CDR3 is CAWSVRRDTEAFF. Here the CDR3 DNA reads TGTGCCTGGAGTGTACGCAGGGACACTGAAGCTTTCTTT.

DNA for the CDR3: TGTGCCAGTAGTTTAAAGCGGGCCTCTTCCTACAATGAGCAGTTCTTC. Its translation: CASSLKRASSYNEQFF. The chain has TRBV19 and TRBJ2-1; possibly TRBD2 for D (6 bases). Germline values: CDR1 LNHDA, CDR2 SQIVND (reference sequence). The CDR3 contains 16 residues. V lost 5 bases and J 1 base, leaving 15 bases between the germline ends.

This sequence joins TRBV7-8 and TRBJ1-1; possible D gene TRBD1, 6 bases. The CDR3 sequence is 15 residues long. Trimming stripped 7 bases from V and 6 bases from J, with 21 bases between. The V gene's germline CDR1 is SGHVS and CDR2 FQNEAQ. CDR3 protein: CASTLTGFSGAEAFF. The CDR3 nucleotides read TGTGCCAGCACCTTGACAGGCTTTAGTGGGGCTGAAGCTTTCTTT. Looking up the rest from reference TRBV7-8 and TRBJ1-1 gives the full variable domain: GAGVSQSPRYKVAKRGQDVALRCDPISGHVSLFWYQQALGQGPEFLTYFQNEAQLDKSGLPSDRFFAERPEGSVSTLKIQRTQQEDSAVYLCASTLTGFSGAEAFFGQGTRLTVV.

J is TRBJ2-1 and V is TRBV18; possibly TRBD2 for D (6 bases). The CDR3 is 16 amino acids. V was trimmed by 3 bases and J by 3 bases, leaving 15 bases between them. The V gene's germline CDR1 is KGHSH and CDR2 LQKENI. This CDR3 is CASSPSLSGGYNEQFF. As DNA, the CDR3 is TGTGCCAGCTCACCCTCATTATCCGGGGGCTACAATGAGCAGTTCTTC.

The J gene is TRBJ1-5, the V gene TRBV28; TRBD1 might be the D (5 bases). V lost 6 bases, J lost 2 bases, and 14 bases lay in between. From germline, CDR1 is MDHEN and CDR2 SYDVKM. This CDR3 spans 15 amino acids. The CDR3 bases are TGTGCCAGCAGCCCCCGGGGGGGAGGCAATCAGCCCCAGCATTTT. Its translation is CASSPRGGGNQPQHF.

CDR3 amino acids: CASSPGLADFTDTQYF. The CDR3 DNA reads TGCGCCAGCAGCCCGGGACTAGCGGACTTCACAGATACGCAGTATTTT. The rearrangement uses TRBV5-1 and TRBJ2-3; 11 positions match TRBD2. This CDR3 contains 16 residues. Trimming cost V 4 bases and J 2 bases; bases outside gene matches: 6. The germline gives CDR1 SGHRS, CDR2 YFSETQ. Full variable domain (rest looked up from reference TRBV5-1 and TRBJ2-3): KAGVTQTPRYLIKTRGQQVTLSCSPISGHRSVSWYQQTPGQGLQFLFEYFSETQRNKGNFPGRFSGRQFSNSRSEMNVSTLELGDSALYLCASSPGLADFTDTQYFGPGTRLTVL.

J is TRBJ1-2 and V is TRBV28; 12 bases match TRBD1. Germline V CDR1 and CDR2: MDHEN, SYDVKM. This CDR3 has 13 residues. Trimming removed 11 bases from V and 2 bases from J; junction bases left unmatched: 3. The CDR3 here is CAAGQGANYGYTF. CDR3 DNA sequence: TGTGCCGCGGGACAGGGGGCGAACTATGGCTACACCTTC.

The chain has TRBV3-1 (or the pseudogene TRBV3-2) and TRBJ2-3, with 11 bases identical to TRBD2. The CDR3 contains 19 residues. Unmatched junction bases numbered 22, after V lost 6 bases and J lost 8 bases. Germline CDR1 reads LGHDT; CDR2 reads YNNKEL (reference sequence). DNA for the CDR3: TGTGCCAGCAGTCTCAATAATCACCTTCCGGGACTAGCGGTGGGTACGCAGTATTTT. Protein product: CASSLNNHLPGLAVGTQYF.

This chain uses TRBV7-9 with TRBJ2-3; 12 bases match TRBD2. V lost 5 bases and J lost 5; bases outside the gene matches: 5. CDR1 is SEHNR and CDR2 is FQNEAQ in the germline V gene (reference sequence). The CDR3 runs to 15 residues. The chain's CDR3 is CASSQTSGSRDTQYF. CDR3 sequence (DNA): TGTGCCAGCAGCCAGACTAGCGGGAGCCGAGATACGCAGTATTTT.

This clone has only a few counts. This sequence joins TRBV27 and TRBJ2-7, with 11 bases identical to TRBD2. V lost 2 bases, J lost 5 bases, and 5 bases stayed unmatched. CDR1 and CDR2 from the germline V gene are MNHEY and SMNVEV (reference sequence). This CDR3 has 15 amino acids. CDR3 in amino acids: CASSLVAGGPHEQYF. CDR3 nucleotide sequence: TGTGCCAGCAGTTTAGTAGCGGGAGGGCCCCACGAGCAGTACTTC.

The chain is built from TRBV5-5 and TRBJ2-5, with 8 bases that match TRBD2. Germline CDR1 SGHKS, CDR2 YYEKEE (reference sequence). The length of the CDR3 is 18 residues. Germline trimming cut 5 bases from V and 4 bases from J; bases unmatched to any gene: 19. The CDR3 reads CASSPNSSGGKTGETQYF. The CDR3 nucleotides read TGTGCCAGCAGTCCAAACTCCAGCGGGGGCAAGACTGGAGAGACCCAGTACTTC.

This chain uses TRBV7-3 with TRBJ2-3; possibly TRBD1 for D (5 bases). Trimming removed 5 bases at V and 2 bases at J, with 17 bases between. This CDR3 has 16 amino acids. Germline V lookup: CDR1 SGHTA, CDR2 FQGTGA. In DNA, the CDR3 is TGTGCCAGCAGCCTCGAAGGGGCGGAGCTCACAGATACGCAGTATTTT. Translating it yields CASSLEGAELTDTQYF.

V and J are TRBV6-1 and TRBJ1-1; no definite D call. Germline values: CDR1 MNHNS, CDR2 SASEGT. CDR3 size: 16 residues. Trimming took 3 bases from V and 1 from J, leaving 15 bases between them. The DNA of the CDR3 is TGTGCCAGCAGTGAGAGTGGAGGGCGCAGGAACACTGAAGCTTTCTTT. It yields the protein CASSESGGRRNTEAFF.

The V and J genes are TRBV6-1 and TRBJ2-3; D unresolved. There are 13 residues in the CDR3. Looked up from germline, CDR1 is MNHNS and CDR2 is SASEGT. V was shortened by 1 base and J by 1 base, with 3 bases between the two germline ends. For the CDR3, the DNA is TGTGCCAGCAGTGAAGAGCGCACAGATACGCAGTATTTT. As protein: CASSEERTDTQYF.

V gene TRBV5-1 combines with J gene TRBJ1-6, with TRBD1 matching 9 bases. The V segment lost 1 base and the J segment 8 bases; nucleotides outside the gene matches: 4. The CDR3 consists of 15 residues. Germline lookup yields CDR1 SGHRS and CDR2 YFSETQ. This CDR3 is CASSLQGQGYSPLHF. DNA for the CDR3: TGCGCCAGCAGCTTGCAGGGACAGGGTTATTCACCCCTCCACTTT.

The CDR3 DNA sequence: TGTGCCAGCAGCCGACAGGGCTCCTACGAGCAGTACTTC. It is translated as CASSRQGSYEQYF. The chain has TRBV3-1 (or the pseudogene TRBV3-2) and TRBJ2-7; TRBD1 matches at 7 bases. This CDR3 has 13 residues. V lost 4 bases, J lost 0 bases, and 0 bases stayed unmatched. CDR1 and CDR2 from the germline V gene are LGHDT and YNNKEL (reference sequence).

The genes are TRBV9 and TRBJ1-2, with D perhaps matching TRBD1 (6 bases). The CDR3 covers 13 residues. V lost 3 bases and J 4 bases, leaving 10 bases between the germline ends. CDR1 is SGDLS and CDR2 is YYNGEE in the germline V gene. CDR3 amino acids: CASSAATGYGYTF. The CDR3 DNA reads TGTGCCAGCAGCGCGGCGACAGGCTATGGCTACACCTTC.

The V gene is TRBV11-2, the J gene TRBJ2-1; a possible D gene is TRBD1 (6 bases). The CDR3 is made up of 15 amino acids. Trimming took off 6 bases at V and 8 bases at J, with 20 bases between the two ends. The germline CDR1 and CDR2 sequences are SGHAT and FQNNGV. CDR3 coding DNA: TGTGCCAGCAGTTCCCTCCTAGGCAGGGGCCATGAGCAGTTCTTC. This gives the protein CASSSLLGRGHEQFF.

The J gene is TRBJ2-2, the V gene TRBV2, with 7 bases lining up with TRBD1. CDR1 and CDR2 (germline): SNHLY, FYNNEI. Losses at the gene ends were 7 bases for V and 6 bases for J; bases not matched to a gene: 8. This CDR3 comprises 14 residues. CDR3 region: CASKGAPTPGELFF. The CDR3 DNA follows: TGTGCCAGCAAGGGGGCCCCCACTCCCGGGGAGCTGTTTTTT.

V gene TRBV6-5 combines with J gene TRBJ2-7; 9 bases are a match to TRBD1. The CDR3 consists of 15 residues. V gave up 2 bases and J gave up 4 bases; unmatched junction bases: 6. Germline V CDR1 and CDR2: MNHEY, SVGAGI. CDR3 sequence reads: CASSYGGTGWYEQYF. CDR3 nucleotides: TGTGCCAGCAGTTACGGAGGGACAGGGTGGTACGAGCAGTACTTC.

This chain joins TRBV2 and TRBJ2-7; TRBD1 matches at 8 bases. Germline CDR1 is SNHLY and CDR2 is FYNNEI. The CDR3 totals 17 residues. V trimming: 2 bases; J trimming: 1 base; junction bases outside the gene matches: 10. CDR3: CASSESLATGGSYEQYF. In DNA, the CDR3 is TGTGCCAGCAGTGAAAGTCTCGCTACAGGGGGTTCCTACGAGCAGTACTTC. Full variable domain (missing parts from reference TRBV2 and TRBJ2-7): EPEVTQTPSHQVTQMGQEVILRCVPISNHLYFYWYRQILGQKVEFLVSFYNNEISEKSEIFDDQFSVERPDGSNFTLKIRSTKLEDSAMYFCASSESLATGGSYEQYFGPGTRLTVT.

This clone came up many times. This chain links TRBV2 with TRBJ1-3; D is unresolved. V was clipped by 1 base and J by 0 bases, with 7 bases between them. There are 15 residues in the CDR3. Germline lookup yields CDR1 SNHLY and CDR2 FYNNEI. The CDR3 bases are TGTGCCAGCAGTGAAGAGTCAGTCTCTGGAAACACCATATATTTT. This encodes CASSEESVSGNTIYF.

The chain recombines TRBV5-1 with TRBJ2-1; D perhaps matches TRBD1 (5 bases). This CDR3 is built from 16 residues. Trimming took off 0 bases at V and 12 bases at J, with 22 bases between the two ends. CDR1 and CDR2 from the germline V gene are SGHRS and YFSETQ. The CDR3 loop reads CASSLDPERLLRGQFF. The CDR3 nucleotides are TGCGCCAGCAGCTTGGACCCAGAACGTCTTTTAAGGGGGCAGTTCTTC.